Listed here is a single T cell receptor beta chain. Method: immunoSEQ multiplex PCR; TCRdb's copy keeps in-frame clones and lacks some. Of over 250,000 clones listed, roughly 87% are singletons. This entry belongs to a study of blood T cell repertoires in COVID-19. The CDR3 runs to 14 residues. From germline, CDR1 is MGHDK and CDR2 SYGVNS. J lost 8 bases, V lost 1 base, and 5 bases had no gene match. The study counted Cohort 3 donors as recovered given two negative PCRs, clearance, or symptom resolution. The receptor was isolated from a woman younger than 35 who had recovered from COVID-19. The chain is built from TRBV25-1 and TRBJ1-2; 9 nucleotides match TRBD1. Sequenced sample: PBMCs or T cells enriched from blood (not recorded which). CDR3 nucleotides: TGTGCCAGCAGTGAATGGGGACAGGGTGGAGGCTACACCTTC. Protein product: CASSEWGQGGGYTF.